This TCR beta chain was obtained from a study of beta chain features in type 1 diabetes. TCRB transcripts that were expressed got sequenced, as all of the isolated RNA had been reverse transcribed. TCRdb keeps only in-frame clones here, not all; method: immunoSEQ multiplex PCR. Found here are just over 600,000 clones, around 16% of them singletons; the top ten hold around 0.095%. This clone turned up a few times. The V gene's germline CDR1 is SGHNT and CDR2 YYREEE (reference sequence). CDR3 size: 13 residues. V gave up 5 bases and J gave up 2 bases, with 10 bases separating them. The TCR was taken from a man between 18 and 35 years old in good health. The chain carries TRBV5-4 and TRBJ1-2; no clear D gene. The material sequenced was naive CD4+ T cells from blood. The CDR3 region has the DNA TGTGCCAGCAGTTGGACGGGAAACTATGGCTACACCTTC. It codes for CASSWTGNYGYTF.